This T cell receptor (beta chain) was retrieved from a study of T cell responses to AZD1222 COVID-19 vaccine (dated by TCRdb to the early 2020s). As for the study more broadly: AZD1222 recipients with second doses at about 4 weeks or about 12 weeks were pooled, because spike-specific TCR depth and breadth did not differ between schedules. TCR sequencing was performed for roughly 250 trial participants, of whom about 200 were given two doses of AZD1222 and around 25 were given two doses of MenACWY control vaccine. Trial participants were enrolled by age into subgroups of 18-55, 56-69 and 70-plus years, and about 150, 27 and 61 TCR-sequenced participants, respectively, were included in these subgroups.

The CDR3 regions of human TCRbeta chains were analyzed by immunosequencing. In the authors' own workflow: TCRs in the repertoires were matched against a reference library of SARS-CoV-2-specific TCRs that had been generated with the MIRA antigen-specificity platform. Breadth was defined as the fraction of unique TCRs that were SARS-CoV-2-associated. Depth was defined as the fraction of total T cells that were SARS-CoV-2-associated. Using the MIRA data, each spike-specific TCR was assigned both to the spike region to which the TCR was reactive and to a CD4 or CD8 class. Log10-transformed breadth and depth values were compared by one-way ANOVA with Sidak's multiple comparisons tests. As stored in TCRdb, this immuneACCESS dataset retains in-frame rearrangements with V and J assigned. A fraction of the clones does not appear; measured against another copy, unresolved V genes explain less than half of the discrepancy, and the remainder lacks a known reason. V and J calls and clone size come straight from that table; D and trimming were deduced from the DNA. The sample yields 100,000 to 140,000 clones; more than 80% were counted once. Together, the top ten hold 5.5% to 8% of the sample.

For this clone: What this receptor recognizes is not known. No much larger clone exists at a distance of one base, and base qualities are not known.

Interpreted using the paper, the time point label stands for: baseline before first vaccination. Samples from vaccinated people were obtained from the UK trials COV001 and COV002, which included a single-blind randomized controlled phase 2/3 trial of AZD1222 (ChAdOx1 nCoV-19) in healthy adults. For TCRbeta chain sequencing, PBMC samples were collected from trial participants at day 0 and at day 28 after the second dose. CDR1 and CDR2 (SEHNR, FQNEAQ) derive from the germline V gene (reference sequence). From its cysteine to its phenylalanine, the CDR3 spans 14 amino acids. The only DNA kept is the CDR3, 42 bases in frame from the first base. The germline V end is reduced by 5 bases and the J end by 6 bases; junction bases left unmatched: 9. What the study reported, not specific to this receptor: Participants were mostly white British and included more females than males, and it was suggested by the authors that clonal diversity may have been underestimated. In the small 56-69-year group, the increase in depth fell short of significance, most likely because of low power. The whole spike protein was spanned by vaccine-associated CD4 TCRs, and dominant responses were seen in regions 160-218 and 743-854. A significant rise in spike-specific TCR breadth and depth was observed after two AZD1222 doses relative to day 0 and relative to MenACWY recipients. Reportedly, almost half of the unique spike-specific TCRs recognized epitopes lying outside the regions that are mutated in the B.1.351 and B.1.1.7 variants. Conclusions about previously exposed vaccinees are limited, since just five or six AZD1222 recipients were seropositive for SARS-CoV-2 at baseline. Because no samples from the day 14 peak response were available, repertoires could be characterized only after the peak T cell response.

This TCR derives from an adult in good health. The chain is encoded by TRBV7-9 joined to TRBJ1-2, and 7 junction bases match TRBD1. The starting material was peripheral blood, obtained on day 0 of AZD1222 vaccination. DNA sequence: TGTGCCAGCAGCCGCCCTGTGACAGGGAATGGCTACACCTTC. Its product reads: CASSRPVTGNGYTF.